This TCR beta chain was retrieved from a study of shared clonotypes between healthy human individuals. On this clone itself: The junction and the germline gene differ at one end; a read error may be behind it.

TCRdb's table, derived via immunoSEQ multiplex PCR, lists solely in-frame clones and lacks some. The table includes 1.5 million to 1.9 million clones, under 99% detected once. The CDR3 spans 14 residues. Germline loops: CDR1 SGHAT, CDR2 FQNNGV. The V gene is TRBV11-2, the J gene TRBJ2-5; D may be TRBD2 (5 bases). This receptor was obtained from a man aged 30 to 39 in good health. Sequenced material: naive CD4+ T cells sorted from blood. Regarding subset: CD45RA+ positively selected. CDR3: CASSLDYNGETQYF. The CDR3 bases are TGTGCCAGCAGTTTAGACTATAATGGCGAGACCCAGTACTTC.